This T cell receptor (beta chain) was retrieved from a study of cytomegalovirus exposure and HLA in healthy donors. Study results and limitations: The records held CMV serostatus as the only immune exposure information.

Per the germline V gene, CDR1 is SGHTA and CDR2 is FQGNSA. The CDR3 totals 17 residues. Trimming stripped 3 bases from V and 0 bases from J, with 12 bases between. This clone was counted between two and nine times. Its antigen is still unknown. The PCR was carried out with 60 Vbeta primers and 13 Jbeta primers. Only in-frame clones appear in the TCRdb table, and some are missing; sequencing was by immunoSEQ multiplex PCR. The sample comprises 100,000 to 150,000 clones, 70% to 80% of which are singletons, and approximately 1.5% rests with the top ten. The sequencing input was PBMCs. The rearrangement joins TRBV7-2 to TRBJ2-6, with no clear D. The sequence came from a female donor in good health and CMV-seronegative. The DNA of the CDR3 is TGTGCCAGCAGCTTTCGAATCACACGCTCTGGGGCCAACGTCCTGACTTTC. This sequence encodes CASSFRITRSGANVLTF.